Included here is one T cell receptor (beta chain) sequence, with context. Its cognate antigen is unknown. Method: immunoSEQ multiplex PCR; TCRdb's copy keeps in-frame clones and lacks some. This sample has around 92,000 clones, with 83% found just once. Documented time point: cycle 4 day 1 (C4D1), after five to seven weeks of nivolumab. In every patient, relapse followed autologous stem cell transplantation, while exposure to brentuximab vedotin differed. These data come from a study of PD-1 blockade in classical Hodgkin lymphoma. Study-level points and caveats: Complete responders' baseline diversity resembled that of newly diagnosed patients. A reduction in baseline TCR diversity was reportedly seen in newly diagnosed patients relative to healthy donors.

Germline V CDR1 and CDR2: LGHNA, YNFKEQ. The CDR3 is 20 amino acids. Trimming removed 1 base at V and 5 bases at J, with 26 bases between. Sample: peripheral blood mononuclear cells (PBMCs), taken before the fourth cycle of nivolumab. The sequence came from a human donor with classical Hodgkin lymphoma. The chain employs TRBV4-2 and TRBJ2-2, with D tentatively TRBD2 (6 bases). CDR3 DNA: TGTGCCAGCAGCCAAGGAGGCGGGGTGGGAGTATTTTGGCAAACCGGGGAGCTGTTTTTT. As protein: CASSQGGGVGVFWQTGELFF.